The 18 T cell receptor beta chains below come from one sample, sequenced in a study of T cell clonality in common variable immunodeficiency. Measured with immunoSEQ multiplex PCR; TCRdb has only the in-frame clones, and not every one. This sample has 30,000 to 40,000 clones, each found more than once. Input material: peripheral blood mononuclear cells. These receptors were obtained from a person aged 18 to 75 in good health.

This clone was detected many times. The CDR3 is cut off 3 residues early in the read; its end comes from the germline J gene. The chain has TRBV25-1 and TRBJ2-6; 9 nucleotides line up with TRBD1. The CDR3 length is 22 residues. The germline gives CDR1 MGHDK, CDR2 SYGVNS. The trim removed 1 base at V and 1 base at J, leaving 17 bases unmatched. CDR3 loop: CASSELGGGWGQGRSGANVLTF. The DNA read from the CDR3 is TGTGCCAGCAGTGAATTAGGGGGCGGGTGGGGACAGGGCAGGTCTGGGGCCAACGTC.

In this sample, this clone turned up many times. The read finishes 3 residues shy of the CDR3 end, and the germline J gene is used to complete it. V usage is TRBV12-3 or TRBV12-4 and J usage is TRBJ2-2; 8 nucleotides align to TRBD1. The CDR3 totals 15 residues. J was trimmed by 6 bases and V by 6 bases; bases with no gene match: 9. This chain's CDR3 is CASRHSGGLAGELFF. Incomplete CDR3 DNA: TGTGCCAGCAGACATTCAGGGGGCCTAGCCGGGGAG.

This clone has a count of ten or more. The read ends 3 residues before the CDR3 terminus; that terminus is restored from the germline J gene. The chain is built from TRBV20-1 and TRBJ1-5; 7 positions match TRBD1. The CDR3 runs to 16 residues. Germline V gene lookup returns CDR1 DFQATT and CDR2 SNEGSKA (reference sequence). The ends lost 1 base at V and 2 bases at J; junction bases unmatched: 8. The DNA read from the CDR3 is TGCAGTGCTAGAGGGAGAAAGGGGGCGGGCAATCAGCCC. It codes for CSARGRKGAGNQP. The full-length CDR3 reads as CSARGRKGAGNQPQHF.

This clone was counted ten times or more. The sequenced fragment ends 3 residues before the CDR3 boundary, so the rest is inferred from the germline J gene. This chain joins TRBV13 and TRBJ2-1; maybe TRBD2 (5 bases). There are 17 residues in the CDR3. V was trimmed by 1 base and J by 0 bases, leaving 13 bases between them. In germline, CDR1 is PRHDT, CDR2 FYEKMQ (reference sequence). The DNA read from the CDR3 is TGTGCCAGCAGCTTAGCGGCCGCGGGTAGCTCCTACAATGAG. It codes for CASSLAAAGSSYNE. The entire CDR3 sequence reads CASSLAAAGSSYNEQFF.

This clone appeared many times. CDR3 sequence: CASSQGPPTYEQYF. The DNA read from the CDR3 is TGTGCCAGCAGCCAAGGTCCGCCTACCTACGAG. The V call is TRBV14, the J call TRBJ2-7; D unresolved. The missing CDR3 end, 3 residues past where the read stops, is filled in from the germline J gene. CDR3 length equals 14 residues. CDR1 is SGHDN, CDR2 FVKESK, per germline. Trimming took 1 base from V and 2 from J, leaving 9 bases between them. Looking up the rest from reference TRBV14 and TRBJ2-7 gives the full variable domain: EAGVTQFPSHSVIEKGQTVTLRCDPISGHDNLYWYRRVMGKEIKFLLHFVKESKQDESGMPNNRFLAERTGGTYSTLKVQPAELEDSGVYFCASSQGPPTYEQYFGPGTRLTVT.

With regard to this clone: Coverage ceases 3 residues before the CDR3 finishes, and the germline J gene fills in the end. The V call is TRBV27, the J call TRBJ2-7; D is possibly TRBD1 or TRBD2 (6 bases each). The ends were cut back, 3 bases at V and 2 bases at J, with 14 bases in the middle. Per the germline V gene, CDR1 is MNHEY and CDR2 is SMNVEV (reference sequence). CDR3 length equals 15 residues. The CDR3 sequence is CASSLSRGGPYEQYF. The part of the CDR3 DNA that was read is TGTGCCAGCAGTTTGTCCAGGGGAGGCCCCTACGAG.

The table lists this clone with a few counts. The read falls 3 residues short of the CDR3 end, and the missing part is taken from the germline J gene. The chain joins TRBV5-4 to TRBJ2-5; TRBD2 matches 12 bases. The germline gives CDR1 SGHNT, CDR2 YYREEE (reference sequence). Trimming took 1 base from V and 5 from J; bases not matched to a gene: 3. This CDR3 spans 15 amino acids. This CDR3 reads CASSLTSGRRETQYF. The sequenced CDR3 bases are TGTGCCAGCAGCTTGACTAGCGGGAGGAGGGAGACC.

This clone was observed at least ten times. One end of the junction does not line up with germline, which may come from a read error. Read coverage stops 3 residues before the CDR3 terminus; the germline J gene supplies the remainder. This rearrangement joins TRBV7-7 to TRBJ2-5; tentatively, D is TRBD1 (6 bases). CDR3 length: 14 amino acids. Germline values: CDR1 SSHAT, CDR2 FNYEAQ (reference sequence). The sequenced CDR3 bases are TGTGCTAGCAGCTCGAACAGGGCTCAAGAGACC. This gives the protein CASSSNRAQET. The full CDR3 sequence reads CASSSNRAQETQYF. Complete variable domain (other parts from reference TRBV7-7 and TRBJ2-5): GAGVSQSPRYKVTKRGQDVTLRCDPISSHATLYWYQQALGQGPEFLTYFNYEAQPDKSGLPSDRFSAERPEGSISTLTIQRTEQRDSAMYRCASSSNRAQETQYFGPGTRLLVL.

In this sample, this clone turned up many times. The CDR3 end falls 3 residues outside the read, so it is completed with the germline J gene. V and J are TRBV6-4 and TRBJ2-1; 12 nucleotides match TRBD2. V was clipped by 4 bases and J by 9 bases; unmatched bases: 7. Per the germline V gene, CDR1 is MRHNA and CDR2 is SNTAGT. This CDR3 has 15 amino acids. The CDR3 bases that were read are TGTGCCAGCAGTGTCCTAGCGGGAGGGCTTTCTGAG. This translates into CASSVLAGGLSE. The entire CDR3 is CASSVLAGGLSEQFF.

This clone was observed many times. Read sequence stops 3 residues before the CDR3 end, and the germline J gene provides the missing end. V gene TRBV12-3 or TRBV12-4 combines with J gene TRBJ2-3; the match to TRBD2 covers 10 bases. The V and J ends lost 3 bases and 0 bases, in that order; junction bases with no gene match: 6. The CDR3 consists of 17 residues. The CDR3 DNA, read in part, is TGTGCCAGCAGTTTTGAAACTAGCGGGGTTAGCACAGATACG. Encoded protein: CASSFETSGVSTDT. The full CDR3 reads CASSFETSGVSTDTQYF.

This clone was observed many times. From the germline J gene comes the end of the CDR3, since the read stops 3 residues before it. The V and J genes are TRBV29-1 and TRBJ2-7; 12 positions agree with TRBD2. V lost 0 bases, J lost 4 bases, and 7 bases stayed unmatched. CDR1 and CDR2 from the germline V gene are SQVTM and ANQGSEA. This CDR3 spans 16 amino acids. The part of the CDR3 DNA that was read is TGCAGCGTTGAAGATCGCGGACTAGCGGGAACTTACGAG. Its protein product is CSVEDRGLAGTYE. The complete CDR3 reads CSVEDRGLAGTYEQYF.

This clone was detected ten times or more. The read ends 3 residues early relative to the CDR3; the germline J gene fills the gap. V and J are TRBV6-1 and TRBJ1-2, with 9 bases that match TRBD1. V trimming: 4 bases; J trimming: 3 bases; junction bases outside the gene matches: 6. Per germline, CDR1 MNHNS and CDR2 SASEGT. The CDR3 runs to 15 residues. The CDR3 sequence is CASSVTGGADYGYTF. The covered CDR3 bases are TGTGCCAGCAGTGTTACAGGGGGCGCAGACTATGGC.

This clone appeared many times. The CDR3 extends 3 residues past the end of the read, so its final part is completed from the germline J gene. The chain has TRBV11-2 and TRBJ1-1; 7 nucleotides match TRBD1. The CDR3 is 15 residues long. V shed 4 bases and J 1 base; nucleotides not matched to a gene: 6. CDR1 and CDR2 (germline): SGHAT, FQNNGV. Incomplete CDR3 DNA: TGTGCCAGCAGCTCCCGGACAGGTTCGAACACTGAA. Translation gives CASSSRTGSNTE. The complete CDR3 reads CASSSRTGSNTEAFF.

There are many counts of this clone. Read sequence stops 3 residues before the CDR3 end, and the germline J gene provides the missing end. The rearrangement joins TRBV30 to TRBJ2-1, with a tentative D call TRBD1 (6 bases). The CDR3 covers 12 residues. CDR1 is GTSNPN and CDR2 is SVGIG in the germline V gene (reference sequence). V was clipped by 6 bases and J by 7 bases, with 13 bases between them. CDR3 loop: CACPRGLNEQFF. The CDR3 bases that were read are TGTGCCTGCCCCAGGGGCCTAAATGAG.

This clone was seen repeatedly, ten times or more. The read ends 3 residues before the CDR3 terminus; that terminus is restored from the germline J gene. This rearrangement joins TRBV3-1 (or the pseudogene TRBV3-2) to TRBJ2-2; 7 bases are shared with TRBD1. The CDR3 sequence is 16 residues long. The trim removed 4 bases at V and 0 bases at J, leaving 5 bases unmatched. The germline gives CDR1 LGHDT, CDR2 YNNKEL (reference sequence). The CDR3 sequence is CASSPGDSTNTGELFF. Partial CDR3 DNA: TGTGCCAGCAGCCCCGGGGACAGCACGAACACCGGGGAG.

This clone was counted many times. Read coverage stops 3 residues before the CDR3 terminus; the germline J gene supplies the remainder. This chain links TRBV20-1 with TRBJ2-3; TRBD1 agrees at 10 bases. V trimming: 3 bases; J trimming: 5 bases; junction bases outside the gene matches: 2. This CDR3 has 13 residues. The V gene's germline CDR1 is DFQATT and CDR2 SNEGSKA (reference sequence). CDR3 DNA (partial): TGCAGTGCTAGCTGGGACAGGGGAGATACG. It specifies CSASWDRGDT. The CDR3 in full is CSASWDRGDTQYF.

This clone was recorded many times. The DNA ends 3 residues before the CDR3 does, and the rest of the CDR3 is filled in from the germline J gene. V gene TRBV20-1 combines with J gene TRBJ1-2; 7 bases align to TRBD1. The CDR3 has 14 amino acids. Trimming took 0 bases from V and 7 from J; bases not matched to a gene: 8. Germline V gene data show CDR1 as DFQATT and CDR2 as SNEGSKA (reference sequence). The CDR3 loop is CSARDGSGQTGYTF. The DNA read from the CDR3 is TGCAGTGCTAGAGATGGTTCGGGACAGACTGGC.

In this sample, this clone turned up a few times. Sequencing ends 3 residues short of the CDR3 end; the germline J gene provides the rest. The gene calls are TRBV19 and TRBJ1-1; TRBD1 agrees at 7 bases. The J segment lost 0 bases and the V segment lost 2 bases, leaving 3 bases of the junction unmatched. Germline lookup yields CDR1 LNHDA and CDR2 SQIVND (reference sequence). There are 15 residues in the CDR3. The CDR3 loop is CASSIYGTVNTEAFF. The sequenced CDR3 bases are TGTGCCAGTAGTATATACGGGACAGTGAACACTGAA.